Sequencing of this T cell receptor beta chain was carried out in a study of beta chain features in type 1 diabetes. At the level of the study: What patients shared with healthy donors was a similar profile of age, gender and cell yields. Notes on the study in general: In patients and controls equally, PCR might favor templates that are shorter. Because the template was cDNA, high-expressing cells might be over-represented. The similarity of naive, central memory and Treg TCRB repertoires appeared greater among patients than among healthy donors.

TCRB transcripts that were expressed got sequenced, as all of the isolated RNA had been reverse transcribed. Libraries were prepared by immunoSEQ multiplex PCR; TCRdb keeps only in-frame clonotypes and omits some of them. The sample has around 240,000 clones; 9.6% are singletons. Unmatched junction bases numbered 5, after V lost 5 bases and J lost 0 bases. CDR1 and CDR2 from the germline V gene are SGHNT and YYREEE (reference sequence). The CDR3 is made up of 16 amino acids. This clone has only one observation. What it binds is not known. The clonotype was recovered from a woman aged 18-29 years in good health. The J gene is TRBJ1-3, the V gene TRBV5-4; 10 bases match TRBD1. The specimen sequenced was naive CD4+ T cells from blood. CDR3 DNA: TGTGCCAGCAGGAGACAGGGGGCGAACTCTGGAAACACCATATATTTT. Translation: CASRRQGANSGNTIYF.